Listed here is a single T cell receptor beta chain. The CDR3 length is 15 residues. Trimming removed 2 bases at V and 6 bases at J, with 16 bases between. Germline V gives CDR1 SNHLY, CDR2 FYNNEI. This record comes from a study of T cell responses to AZD1222 COVID-19 vaccine. Sequenced by immunoSEQ multiplex PCR; TCRdb stores in-frame clones only, minus some. There are about 150,000 clones in the sample; approximately 88% occur only once, and around 2.2% lies in the top ten. The sequenced sample was peripheral blood, obtained on day 0 of AZD1222 vaccination. The chain links TRBV2 to TRBJ1-1; D unclear. The receptor's source is an adult in good health. The CDR3: CASSERGTLVAEAFF. CDR3 sequence (DNA): TGTGCCAGCAGTGAAAGAGGAACCCTCGTCGCTGAAGCTTTCTTT.